The 32 T cell receptor beta chains given below trace back to one sample, sequenced in a study of blood T cell repertoires in COVID-19. Produced via immunoSEQ multiplex PCR; TCRdb's table is partial and in-frame only. The data contain 85,000 to 110,000 clones, 70% to 90% of them singletons. Sequencing was performed on peripheral blood. The receptors were sampled from a man aged 45-65 years in a cohort sampled during active COVID-19.

The J gene is TRBJ1-1, the V gene TRBV6-2 or TRBV6-3; D is ambiguous. V was pared by 0 bases and J by 4 bases, with 12 bases between. Germline V gene lookup returns CDR1 MNHEY and CDR2 SVGEGT. CDR3 length: 15 amino acids. The chain's CDR3 is CASSYSSGVTTEAFF. The CDR3 bases are TGTGCCAGCAGTTACTCGTCCGGGGTGACCACTGAAGCTTTCTTT.

The chain couples TRBV7-8 to TRBJ1-3; D is possibly TRBD1 (6 bases). V gave up 1 base and J gave up 5 bases, with 9 bases separating them. CDR1 SGHVS and CDR2 FQNEAQ come from the germline V gene. This CDR3 has 14 residues. Here the CDR3 DNA reads TGTGCCAGCAGCTTAGTCCAGGGGCGAAACACCATATATTTT. This gives the protein CASSLVQGRNTIYF. Full variable domain (rest looked up from reference TRBV7-8 and TRBJ1-3): GAGVSQSPRYKVAKRGQDVALRCDPISGHVSLFWYQQALGQGPEFLTYFQNEAQLDKSGLPSDRFFAERPEGSVSTLKIQRTQQEDSAVYLCASSLVQGRNTIYFGEGSWLTVV.

The genes are TRBV12-2 and TRBJ2-7; the table's D gene call, TRBD1, was not cross checked with the DNA. TRBV12-2 is a pseudogene segment. CDR3 size: 13 residues. The CDR3 here is CASHGTGAPEQYF. CDR3 DNA: TGTGCAAGCCACGGGACAGGGGCCCCCGAGCAGTACTTC.

This chain connects TRBV21-1 to TRBJ2-6; whether TRBD1, the table's D call, matches the DNA was not checked. TRBV21-1 is given as a pseudogene. CDR3 length: 18 amino acids. In DNA, the CDR3 is TGTGCCAGCAGCAAAGTTGCAGGGATTGTCTCTGGGGCCAACGTCCTGACTTTC. Its translation is CASSKVAGIVSGANVLTF.

The chain has TRBV18 and TRBJ2-5, with TRBD2 matching 12 bases. The CDR3 length is 16 residues. Germline CDR1 and CDR2: KGHSH and LQKENI. J lost 3 bases, V lost 9 bases, and 11 bases had no gene match. The CDR3 protein is CASSNGLAGTKETQYF. Written as DNA, the CDR3 is TGTGCCAGTTCCAACGGACTAGCGGGGACTAAAGAGACCCAGTACTTC. The whole variable domain, remainder taken from reference TRBV18 and TRBJ2-5, is NAGVMQNPRHLVRRRGQEARLRCSPMKGHSHVYWYRQLPEEGLKFMVYLQKENIIDESGMPKERFSAEFPKEGPSILRIQQVVRGDSAAYFCASSNGLAGTKETQYFGPGTRLLVL.

This clone occurred many times. CDR3 sequence: CASSPRISNTGELFF. CDR3 nucleotides: TGTGCCAGCAGTCCGAGGATCTCGAACACCGGGGAGCTGTTTTTT. V and J are TRBV7-9 and TRBJ2-2, with D unresolved. V shed 6 bases and J shed 0 bases, with 11 bases lying between them. CDR1 SEHNR and CDR2 FQNEAQ come from the germline V gene (reference sequence). This CDR3 is built from 15 residues.

V and J are TRBV11-3 and TRBJ1-1; TRBD1 might be the D (5 bases). V shed 5 bases and J shed 1 base, with 11 bases lying between them. The CDR3 is 14 residues long. CDR1 is SGHNT, CDR2 YENEEA, per germline. The CDR3 DNA reads as TGTGCCAGCAGCCCAGGACACCAGAACACTGAAGCTTTCTTT. It encodes CASSPGHQNTEAFF.

This clone was seen only a few times. This CDR3 reads CSASRGQMNQPQHF. CDR3 in DNA: TGCAGTGCTAGTAGGGGACAGATGAATCAGCCCCAGCATTTT. The J gene is TRBJ1-5, the V gene TRBV20-1; 7 nucleotides agree with TRBD1. With 3 bases clipped from V and 4 bases from J, the junction kept 6 bases outside the gene matches. Germline values: CDR1 DFQATT, CDR2 SNEGSKA (reference sequence). The CDR3 extends over 14 amino acids.

The chain is built from TRBV29-1 and TRBJ1-5; D may be TRBD1 (5 bases). V was clipped by 6 bases and J by 3 bases, with 12 bases between them. Germline values: CDR1 SQVTM, CDR2 ANQGSEA. The CDR3 sequence is 13 residues long. CDR3 in DNA: TGCAGCGTCGGGCGGGGGATCAATCAGCCCCAGCATTTT. This gives the protein CSVGRGINQPQHF.

The J gene is TRBJ2-5, the V gene TRBV2, with 8 bases lining up with TRBD2. With V trimmed by 5 bases and J by 4 bases, 6 bases remained unmatched. Germline V gene lookup returns CDR1 SNHLY and CDR2 FYNNEI. The CDR3 has 14 residues. The CDR3 bases are TGTGCCAGCAGTAAAGGGACTAGGGGAGAGACCCAGTACTTC. Translated, it gives CASSKGTRGETQYF.

This clone appeared once. V gene TRBV4-2 combines with J gene TRBJ2-3, with 9 bases lining up with TRBD2. CDR1 is LGHNA and CDR2 is YNFKEQ in the germline V gene. This CDR3 region has 15 residues. V shed 1 base and J 5 bases; nucleotides not matched to a gene: 4. CDR3 bases: TGTGCCAGCAGCCAAGGCGGGGGGGCCGAAGATACGCAGTATTTT. Protein product: CASSQGGGAEDTQYF.

This clone was counted once. The CDR3 nucleotides are TGTGCCAGCAGTCCCAGGGGGCAAAGCTCCTACAATGAGCAGTTCTTC. Amino acids: CASSPRGQSSYNEQFF. The chain links TRBV28 to TRBJ2-1, with TRBD1 matching over 8 bases. Unmatched junction bases numbered 6, after V lost 5 bases and J lost 0 bases. CDR1 is MDHEN, CDR2 SYDVKM, per germline. CDR3 size: 16 residues.

The CDR3 spells CASTRRDYGYTF. The CDR3 region has the DNA TGTGCCAGCACCCGTCGGGACTATGGCTACACCTTC. This rearrangement joins TRBV5-6 to TRBJ1-2; no clear D. Germline CDR1 and CDR2: SGHDT and YYEEEE. Trimming stripped 6 bases from V and 3 bases from J, with 9 bases between. The CDR3 has 12 amino acids.

V is TRBV13 and J is TRBJ1-1; tentatively, D is TRBD1 (5 bases). Trimming stripped 7 bases from V and 1 base from J, with 13 bases between. The CDR3 totals 14 residues. CDR1 is PRHDT, CDR2 FYEKMQ, per germline (reference sequence). This CDR3 is CASTGLPTNTEAFF. The CDR3, as DNA: TGTGCCAGCACAGGGCTGCCTACGAACACTGAAGCTTTCTTT. Complete variable domain (other parts from reference TRBV13 and TRBJ1-1): AAGVIQSPRHLIKEKRETATLKCYPIPRHDTVYWYQQGPGQDPQFLISFYEKMQSDKGSIPDRFSAQQFSDYHSELNMSSLELGDSALYFCASTGLPTNTEAFFGQGTRLTVV.

This chain uses TRBV20-1 with TRBJ2-3; D unclear. Trimming cost V 3 bases and J 6 bases, with 16 bases left between them. Germline CDR1 DFQATT, CDR2 SNEGSKA (reference sequence). The CDR3 spans 14 residues. The CDR3 here is CSASSVQTRDTQYF. In DNA form, the CDR3 reads TGCAGTGCTAGTTCCGTTCAGACACGGGATACGCAGTATTTT.

This sequence joins TRBV29-1 and TRBJ2-3; 7 nucleotides agree with TRBD2. The CDR3 totals 15 residues. J was trimmed by 2 bases and V by 7 bases; bases with no gene match: 12. CDR1 is SQVTM and CDR2 is ANQGSEA in the germline V gene. CDR3 loop: CSGDGLAAFTDTQYF. In nucleotides, the CDR3 is TGCAGCGGAGACGGGCTAGCGGCATTCACAGATACGCAGTATTTT.

The chain combines TRBV19 with TRBJ1-2; tentatively, D is TRBD1 (5 bases). Trimming left V 2 bases short and J 4 bases short, with 14 bases between. The CDR3 is 15 amino acids. From germline, CDR1 is LNHDA and CDR2 SQIVND (reference sequence). The chain's CDR3 is CASSITPQGSYGYTF. CDR3 sequence (DNA): TGTGCCAGTAGTATAACTCCCCAGGGCAGCTATGGCTACACCTTC.

This chain joins TRBV2 and TRBJ1-2, with unresolved D. From germline, CDR1 is SNHLY and CDR2 FYNNEI. Trimming took 3 bases from V and 0 from J, leaving 5 bases between them. This CDR3 comprises 13 residues. CDR3 sequence reads: CASSDGANYGYTF. The CDR3 region has the DNA TGTGCCAGCAGTGACGGGGCTAACTATGGCTACACCTTC.

The chain couples TRBV7-2 to TRBJ2-3, with TRBD2 matching over 8 bases. The length of the CDR3 is 14 residues. Trimming took 5 bases from V and 6 from J; bases not matched to a gene: 7. Per the germline V gene, CDR1 is SGHTA and CDR2 is FQGNSA. This CDR3 reads CASSAGLAPDTQYF. The CDR3 DNA reads as TGTGCCAGCAGCGCTGGACTAGCTCCTGATACGCAGTATTTT.

The chain couples TRBV5-4 to TRBJ2-7; 7 positions match TRBD1. V shed 4 bases and J 4 bases; nucleotides not matched to a gene: 14. This CDR3 region has 16 residues. The germline gives CDR1 SGHNT, CDR2 YYREEE (reference sequence). Written as DNA, the CDR3 is TGTGCCAGCAGCCCGATCCCCGGACAGGCTCAATACGAGCAGTACTTC. Its translation is CASSPIPGQAQYEQYF.

This clone has just a few counts. The rearrangement joins TRBV4-2 to TRBJ1-1, with TRBD1 as a possible D gene (5 bases). CDR1 is LGHNA and CDR2 is YNFKEQ in the germline V gene. With 1 base removed from V and 3 bases from J, the gap between germline ends came to 18 bases. The CDR3 length is 17 residues. The CDR3 sequence is CASSQVTSGNRDTEAFF. The CDR3 bases are TGTGCCAGCAGCCAAGTCACCTCAGGGAACCGGGACACTGAAGCTTTCTTT.

This chain uses TRBV21-1 with TRBJ1-2. TRBV21-1 is a recognized pseudogene. The CDR3 is 15 amino acids. The CDR3 is CASSQTEGILFGYTF. The CDR3 nucleotides are TGTGCCAGCAGCCAAACGGAGGGAATCCTCTTTGGCTACACCTTC.

This clone came up a few times. The chain employs TRBV6-2 or TRBV6-3 and TRBJ2-2; 7 bases are a match to TRBD2. CDR3 size: 18 residues. V dropped 0 bases and J dropped 0; count of bases not matched to a gene: 7. Germline V gene sequence: CDR1 MNHEY, CDR2 SVGEGT. CDR3 sequence: CASSYSTLAVANTGELFF. CDR3 DNA: TGTGCCAGCAGTTACTCGACGCTAGCGGTCGCGAACACCGGGGAGCTGTTTTTT.

This clone was detected once. This chain connects TRBV12-3 or TRBV12-4 to TRBJ2-1, with 8 bases matching TRBD2. This CDR3 spans 13 amino acids. V trimming: 1 base; J trimming: 10 bases; junction bases outside the gene matches: 3. CDR3 region: CASSLGTSSEQFF. The CDR3 DNA reads TGTGCCAGCAGTTTAGGGACTAGCAGCGAGCAGTTCTTC.

The chain links TRBV11-2 to TRBJ2-5; 7 nucleotides align to TRBD2. The CDR3 contains 18 residues. V lost 3 bases, J lost 0 bases, and 13 bases stayed unmatched. The germline V gene has CDR1 SGHAT and CDR2 FQNNGV. Written as DNA, the CDR3 is TGTGCCAGCAGCTTTTCTTTGGGGGGAACTAGCGACCAAGAGACCCAGTACTTC. It is translated as CASSFSLGGTSDQETQYF.

The table lists this clone with a count of one. The gene calls are TRBV9 and TRBJ1-1; D possibly corresponds to TRBD1 (6 bases). Per germline, CDR1 SGDLS and CDR2 YYNGEE. This CDR3 region has 15 residues. V lost 0 bases, J lost 4 bases, and 13 bases lay in between. The CDR3 sequence is CASSVAGGLGTEAFF. Here the CDR3 DNA reads TGTGCCAGCAGCGTAGCGGGGGGCCTGGGCACTGAAGCTTTCTTT.

This clone was seen just once. This chain links TRBV2 with TRBJ2-5; 8 bases map to TRBD2. The J segment lost 4 bases and the V segment lost 2 bases, leaving 3 bases of the junction unmatched. The germline gives CDR1 SNHLY, CDR2 FYNNEI. The CDR3 totals 14 residues. CDR3 nucleotide sequence: TGTGCCAGCAGTGAACTAGCGGGCGGAGAGACCCAGTACTTC. Its translation is CASSELAGGETQYF.

The J gene is TRBJ2-7, the V gene TRBV2, with TRBD2 matching over 8 bases. Per germline, CDR1 SNHLY and CDR2 FYNNEI. The CDR3 contains 15 residues. V shed 6 bases and J 0 bases; nucleotides not matched to a gene: 7. CDR3: CASRVGAGGSYEQYF. As DNA, the CDR3 is TGTGCCAGCAGAGTCGGGGCGGGGGGCTCCTACGAGCAGTACTTC.

J is TRBJ2-3 and V is TRBV7-7, with D possibly being TRBD1 (5 bases). Germline CDR1 SSHAT, CDR2 FNYEAQ (reference sequence). The CDR3 runs 15 residues. Trimming stripped 6 bases from V and 1 base from J, with 14 bases between. The CDR3 is CASSTGPLGTDTQYF. The DNA for the CDR3 is TGTGCCAGCAGTACAGGACCTCTGGGCACAGATACGCAGTATTTT.

The chain employs TRBV7-8 and TRBJ1-1; 9 bases are shared with TRBD1. The J segment lost 1 base and the V segment lost 7 bases, leaving 4 bases of the junction unmatched. Germline CDR1 is SGHVS and CDR2 is FQNEAQ. The CDR3 has 14 amino acids. This CDR3 reads CASTSQGANTEAFF. CDR3 bases: TGTGCCAGCACCTCACAGGGGGCGAACACTGAAGCTTTCTTT.

The rearrangement links TRBV11-3 to TRBJ1-2; D gene ambiguous. CDR3 length: 13 amino acids. V shed 5 bases and J shed 4 bases, with 11 bases lying between them. Germline lookup yields CDR1 SGHNT and CDR2 YENEEA. This CDR3 reads CASSPGMSYGYTF. CDR3 in DNA: TGTGCCAGCAGCCCGGGGATGTCCTATGGCTACACCTTC.

Comment on this clone: Relative to the germline gene, one junction end is altered; a read error may explain this. The chain employs TRBV7-7 and TRBJ2-7; 10 positions match TRBD1. The CDR3 is 15 amino acids. CDR1 is SSHAT and CDR2 is FNYEAQ in the germline V gene (reference sequence). CDR3 loop: CASSSDRGPTFEQYF. The CDR3 DNA follows: TGTGCTAGCAGCTCAGACAGGGGGCCCACTTTCGAGCAGTACTTC. The variable domain in full, completed from reference TRBV7-7 and TRBJ2-7, reads GAGVSQSPRYKVTKRGQDVTLRCDPISSHATLYWYQQALGQGPEFLTYFNYEAQPDKSGLPSDRFSAERPEGSISTLTIQRTEQRDSAMYRCASSSDRGPTFEQYFGPGTRLTVT.